This T cell receptor beta chain was recorded in a study of OX40 agonist ivuxolimab in advanced cancers. Assay used: immunoSEQ multiplex PCR; TCRdb lists only in-frame clones, some missing. The sample lists around 70,000 clones; over 70% were seen once. Germline CDR1 is MNHEY and CDR2 is SMNVEV (reference sequence). The V and J ends lost 2 bases and 2 bases respectively, with 10 bases between them. The CDR3 sequence is 15 residues long. V gene TRBV27 combines with J gene TRBJ2-1; D is perhaps TRBD1 (5 bases). The clonotype was recovered from an adult with an advanced solid tumor such as melanoma, head and neck, liver or kidney cancer. The sequencing used CD4+ or CD8+ T cells sorted from blood, collected in a trial of the OX40 agonist ivuxolimab. The chain's CDR3 is CASSLQGATYNEQFF. The CDR3 nucleotides read TGTGCCAGCAGTTTACAAGGGGCCACCTACAATGAGCAGTTCTTC.